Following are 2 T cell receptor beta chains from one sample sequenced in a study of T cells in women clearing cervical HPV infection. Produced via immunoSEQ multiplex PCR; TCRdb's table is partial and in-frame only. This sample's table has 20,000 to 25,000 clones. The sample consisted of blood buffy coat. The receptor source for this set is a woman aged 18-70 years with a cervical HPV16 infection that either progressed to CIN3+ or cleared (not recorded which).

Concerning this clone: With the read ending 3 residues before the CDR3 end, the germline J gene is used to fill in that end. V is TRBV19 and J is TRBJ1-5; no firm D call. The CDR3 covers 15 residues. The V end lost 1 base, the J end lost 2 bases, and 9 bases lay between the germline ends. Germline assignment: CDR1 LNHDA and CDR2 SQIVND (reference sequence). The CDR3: CASSIVDGGNQPQHF. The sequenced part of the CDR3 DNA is TGTGCCAGTAGTATAGTGGACGGGGGCAATCAGCCC.

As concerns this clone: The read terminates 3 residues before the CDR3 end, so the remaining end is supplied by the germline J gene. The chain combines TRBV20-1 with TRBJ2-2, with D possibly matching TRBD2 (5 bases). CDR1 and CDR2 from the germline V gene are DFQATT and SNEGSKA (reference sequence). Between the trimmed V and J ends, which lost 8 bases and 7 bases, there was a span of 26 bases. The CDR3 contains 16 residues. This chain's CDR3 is CSSPGPKRGVVGELFF. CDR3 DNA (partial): TGCAGTTCCCCGGGCCCGAAACGGGGTGTTGTCGGGGAG.